This entry lists 31 T cell receptor beta chains sequenced from one sample in a study of T cell responses to AZD1222 COVID-19 vaccine. Here immunoSEQ multiplex PCR was the method, and the copy in TCRdb shows in-frame clones only, minus some. The sample records about 130,000 clones, under 90% being singletons. Here the sequenced sample was peripheral blood, taken on day 0 of AZD1222 vaccination. The receptor source for this set is an adult in good health.

The rearrangement uses TRBV2 and TRBJ2-7; maybe TRBD1 (5 bases). The CDR3 covers 14 residues. Trimming cost V 3 bases and J 1 base, with 10 bases left between them. Per the germline V gene, CDR1 is SNHLY and CDR2 is FYNNEI. The CDR3, as DNA: TGTGCCAGCAGTGACCCAGGGCCGTCCTACGAGCAGTACTTC. Amino acids: CASSDPGPSYEQYF.

The table lists this clone with a few counts. This chain uses TRBV5-1 with TRBJ2-7, with no clear D. CDR1 is SGHRS, CDR2 YFSETQ, per germline. The CDR3 extends over 13 amino acids. Trimming removed 4 bases at V and 3 bases at J, with 11 bases between. This CDR3 is CASSEDFFYEQYF. As DNA, the CDR3 is TGCGCCAGCAGCGAAGACTTTTTCTACGAGCAGTACTTC.

The V and J genes are TRBV6-5 and TRBJ1-2; 9 bases are a match to TRBD1. Germline CDR1 is MNHEY and CDR2 is SVGAGI. This CDR3 region has 13 residues. Trimming took 5 bases from V and 4 from J; bases not matched to a gene: 2. As DNA, the CDR3 is TGTGCCAGCAGTCAGGACAGGGGCTATGGCTACACCTTC. Its translation: CASSQDRGYGYTF.

The chain uses TRBV7-8 and TRBJ1-1; 7 bases agree with TRBD1. The trim removed 5 bases at V and 10 bases at J, leaving 4 bases unmatched. The length of the CDR3 is 11 residues. Germline CDR1 SGHVS, CDR2 FQNEAQ. In DNA, the CDR3 is TGTGCCAGCAGCCCCGGACAGGCAGCTTTCTTT. Its protein is CASSPGQAAFF.

The V call is TRBV2, the J call TRBJ1-2; 7 positions match TRBD1. The V gene's germline CDR1 is SNHLY and CDR2 FYNNEI. V trimming: 4 bases; J trimming: 4 bases; junction bases outside the gene matches: 6. This CDR3 is built from 14 residues. In DNA form, the CDR3 reads TGTGCCAGCAGTGGAGACAGGGCCCTCTATGGCTACACCTTC. Translation: CASSGDRALYGYTF.

The genes are TRBV7-2 and TRBJ2-1, with unresolved D. Germline V gene sequence: CDR1 SGHTA, CDR2 FQGNSA. The CDR3 runs 14 residues. V lost 11 bases and J lost 0, with 14 bases in between. The chain's CDR3 is CALSRAFSYNEQFF. DNA of the CDR3: TGTGCCCTCTCCCGCGCTTTCTCCTACAATGAGCAGTTCTTC.

The chain recombines TRBV7-9 with TRBJ1-4, with D possibly TRBD1 on 5 matching bases. Trimming shortened V by 5 bases and J by 5 bases, and 18 bases separated the two germline ends. The CDR3 extends over 16 amino acids. In germline, CDR1 is SEHNR, CDR2 FQNEAQ (reference sequence). DNA of the CDR3: TGTGCCAGCAGCCCCCTTTGGACCGGGGGGAATGAAAAACTGTTTTTT. Residues: CASSPLWTGGNEKLFF.

This clone was counted a single time. The J gene is TRBJ2-3, the V gene TRBV2; a possible D gene is TRBD2 (5 bases). Germline V gene data show CDR1 as SNHLY and CDR2 as FYNNEI. The CDR3 is 16 residues long. Deletions cut 5 bases from V and 5 bases from J, with 20 bases between. The CDR3 region is CASSPSEGGLGDTQYF. The CDR3 DNA follows: TGTGCCAGCAGTCCTTCAGAGGGCGGCCTAGGAGATACGCAGTATTTT.

The genes are TRBV3-1 (or the pseudogene TRBV3-2) and TRBJ2-4, with D hard to call. This CDR3 is built from 14 residues. The V and J ends lost 1 base and 3 bases respectively, with 7 bases between them. Germline-derived CDR1 and CDR2 are LGHDT and YNNKEL (reference sequence). The CDR3 DNA follows: TGTGCCAGCAGCCAAGCGGGCAGCAAAAACATTCAGTACTTC. Protein sequence: CASSQAGSKNIQYF.

V and J are TRBV18 and TRBJ1-1; the match to TRBD1 covers 12 bases. The CDR3 consists of 16 residues. The V gene's germline CDR1 is KGHSH and CDR2 LQKENI. The trim removed 3 bases at V and 6 bases at J, leaving 8 bases unmatched. CDR3 loop: CASSPRDRGHMAEAFF. CDR3 nucleotide sequence: TGTGCCAGCTCACCCCGGGACAGGGGGCATATGGCTGAAGCTTTCTTT.

The rearrangement joins TRBV7-9 to TRBJ2-1; D call uncertain. The germline V gene has CDR1 SEHNR and CDR2 FQNEAQ (reference sequence). The CDR3 loop spans 12 amino acids. Trimming removed 2 bases from V and 6 bases from J, with 5 bases in between. CDR3 sequence: CASSLFPNEQFF. CDR3 DNA sequence: TGTGCCAGCAGCTTATTCCCCAATGAGCAGTTCTTC.

The chain uses TRBV12-2 and TRBJ2-3; TRBD1 is taken as the D call from the table, unchecked against the DNA. TRBV12-2 is recorded as a pseudogene. The CDR3 is made up of 16 amino acids. The CDR3 coding sequence is TGTGCAAGTCGCCACCGGACACTACCTAGCACAGATACGCAGTATTTT. Translating it yields CASRHRTLPSTDTQYF.

The CDR3 DNA follows: TGTGCCAGCAGCTTAGATGGCCGAAACACCATATATTTT. Its translation is CASSLDGRNTIYF. The gene calls are TRBV7-9 and TRBJ1-3; D is undetermined. CDR1 and CDR2 from the germline V gene are SEHNR and FQNEAQ (reference sequence). This CDR3 spans 13 amino acids. Trimming left V 1 base short and J 5 bases short, with 6 bases between.

The rearrangement links TRBV18 to TRBJ2-2; D unclear. Trimming took 6 bases from V and 1 from J, leaving 12 bases between them. The CDR3 runs 15 residues. The germline CDR1 and CDR2 sequences are KGHSH and LQKENI. The CDR3 loop is CASSDGRRNTGELFF. For the CDR3, the DNA is TGTGCCAGCTCGGACGGAAGGCGGAACACCGGGGAGCTGTTTTTT. The whole variable domain, filled in from reference TRBV18 and TRBJ2-2, reads NAGVMQNPRHLVRRRGQEARLRCSPMKGHSHVYWYRQLPEEGLKFMVYLQKENIIDESGMPKERFSAEFPKEGPSILRIQQVVRGDSAAYFCASSDGRRNTGELFFGEGSRLTVL.

V and J are TRBV6-6 and TRBJ1-3, with D maybe TRBD1 (5 bases). The CDR3 is 13 amino acids. The V end lost 8 bases, the J end lost 4 bases, and 12 bases lay between the germline ends. Germline V gene data show CDR1 as MNHNY and CDR2 as SVGAGI (reference sequence). In nucleotides, the CDR3 is TGTGCCAGCTGTACGGGGGGAGGAAACACCATATATTTT. It translates to CASCTGGGNTIYF.

The J gene is TRBJ1-1, the V gene TRBV3-1 (or the pseudogene TRBV3-2); D gene unclear. The CDR3 consists of 13 residues. Germline values: CDR1 LGHDT, CDR2 YNNKEL (reference sequence). V lost 6 bases, J lost 5 bases, and 13 bases lay in between. The CDR3 nucleotides read TGTGCCAGCAGTTACCCCATGGGGACTGAAGCTTTCTTT. This encodes CASSYPMGTEAFF.

The rearrangement uses TRBV3-1 (or the pseudogene TRBV3-2) and TRBJ2-1; D is undetermined. Trimming removed 4 bases at V and 0 bases at J, with 7 bases between. CDR3 length equals 14 residues. Germline V gene lookup returns CDR1 LGHDT and CDR2 YNNKEL (reference sequence). Here the CDR3 reads CASSPASSYNEQFF. For the CDR3, the DNA is TGTGCCAGCAGCCCCGCAAGCTCCTACAATGAGCAGTTCTTC.

This clone was detected only once. The chain is built from TRBV6-5 and TRBJ1-5; D is ambiguous. The V gene's germline CDR1 is MNHEY and CDR2 SVGAGI. The CDR3 is 16 residues long. Trimming stripped 2 bases from V and 0 bases from J, with 11 bases between. As DNA, the CDR3 is TGTGCCAGCAGTTACGTGGACTCCTATAGCAATCAGCCCCAGCATTTT. Translated, it gives CASSYVDSYSNQPQHF.

This chain uses TRBV11-2 with TRBJ1-6, with 9 bases fitting TRBD1. CDR3 length: 16 amino acids. V lost 5 bases, J lost 7 bases, and 9 bases stayed unmatched. Per the germline V gene, CDR1 is SGHAT and CDR2 is FQNNGV. The CDR3 protein is CASSRRDRVSNSPLHF. The CDR3 DNA reads TGTGCCAGCAGCCGCCGGGACAGGGTATCAAATTCACCCCTCCACTTT.

The chain links TRBV27 to TRBJ2-7, with 8 positions matching TRBD1. Trimming removed 4 bases from V and 0 bases from J; junction bases left unmatched: 11. CDR3 size: 17 residues. Per germline, CDR1 MNHEY and CDR2 SMNVEV (reference sequence). The CDR3 spells CASSSYTPGTGSYEQYF. For the CDR3, the DNA is TGTGCCAGCAGTTCCTACACCCCCGGGACAGGCTCCTACGAGCAGTACTTC.

The chain joins TRBV7-9 to TRBJ1-6; D gene ambiguous. This CDR3 contains 13 residues. V lost 5 bases and J lost 7, with 9 bases in between. Germline assignment: CDR1 SEHNR and CDR2 FQNEAQ (reference sequence). CDR3 in DNA: TGTGCCAGCAGCCCGGAGTCCAATTCACCCCTCCACTTT. This sequence encodes CASSPESNSPLHF.

The chain carries TRBV2 and TRBJ1-2; D gene uncertain. The CDR3 runs to 11 residues. The germline V gene has CDR1 SNHLY and CDR2 FYNNEI. V lost 8 bases to trimming and J lost 3 bases, with 7 bases between them. In nucleotides, the CDR3 is TGTGCCAGCTCGCCAGACTATGGCTACACCTTC. The encoded protein is CASSPDYGYTF.

V gene TRBV6-2 or TRBV6-3 combines with J gene TRBJ1-5, with 7 bases aligning to TRBD1. The CDR3 is made up of 15 amino acids. Germline CDR1 and CDR2: MNHEY and SVGEGT. J gave up 3 bases and V 4 bases, and 6 bases lay outside the gene matches. The CDR3 region has the DNA TGTGCCAGCAGTTCCCTTGGACAGGACAATCAGCCCCAGCATTTT. It translates to CASSSLGQDNQPQHF.

Here the CDR3 DNA reads TGTGCCAGCAGCTTTGGGACAGGGGGTGGTCAGCCCCAGCATTTT. This sequence encodes CASSFGTGGGQPQHF. V gene TRBV7-2 combines with J gene TRBJ1-5, with TRBD1 matching over 11 bases. Losses at the gene ends were 3 bases for V and 6 bases for J; bases not matched to a gene: 4. The CDR3 has 15 residues. Germline V lookup: CDR1 SGHTA, CDR2 FQGNSA.

The chain recombines TRBV7-2 with TRBJ2-5; TRBD2 aligns across 14 bases. Trimming at V came to 4 bases and at J to 3 bases, leaving 4 bases not matched to a gene. This CDR3 region has 16 residues. Germline CDR1 and CDR2: SGHTA and FQGNSA. The CDR3 region is CASSSGLAGGEETQYF. The CDR3 region has the DNA TGTGCCAGCAGCTCAGGACTAGCGGGGGGCGAAGAGACCCAGTACTTC.

The chain links TRBV7-2 to TRBJ1-5, with D maybe TRBD1 (6 bases). Germline V lookup: CDR1 SGHTA, CDR2 FQGNSA. CDR3 length equals 17 residues. Deletions cut 4 bases from V and 4 bases from J, with 20 bases between. CDR3 amino acids: CASSSLGGGRANQPQHF. The CDR3 DNA sequence: TGTGCCAGCAGCTCCTTGGGGGGGGGCAGGGCGAATCAGCCCCAGCATTTT. Supplemented by reference TRBV7-2 and TRBJ1-5, the full variable domain reads GAGVSQSPSNKVTEKGKDVELRCDPISGHTALYWYRQSLGQGLEFLIYFQGNSAPDKSGLPSDRFSAERTGGSVSTLTIQRTQQEDSAVYLCASSSLGGGRANQPQHFGDGTRLSIL.

V gene TRBV12-5 combines with J gene TRBJ1-5; unclear D gene. Germline V gene data show CDR1 as LGHNT and CDR2 as FRNRAP. This CDR3 contains 13 residues. Deletions cut 3 bases from V and 7 bases from J, with 10 bases between. The CDR3: CASGFALAQPQHF. DNA of the CDR3: TGTGCTAGTGGTTTCGCCCTAGCGCAGCCCCAGCATTTT.

The chain combines TRBV3-1 (or the pseudogene TRBV3-2) with TRBJ1-2, with D unresolved. The CDR3 consists of 15 residues. CDR1 and CDR2 (germline): LGHDT, YNNKEL (reference sequence). The germline V and J ends were trimmed by 1 base and 1 base, with 10 bases remaining between them. Here the CDR3 reads CASSQALTVNYGYTF. In DNA form, the CDR3 reads TGTGCCAGCAGCCAAGCGCTGACGGTTAACTATGGCTACACCTTC.

This chain uses TRBV6-5 with TRBJ2-2; D unresolved. V was trimmed by 5 bases and J by 7 bases, leaving 17 bases between them. The length of the CDR3 is 15 residues. CDR1 is MNHEY and CDR2 is SVGAGI in the germline V gene. The CDR3 loop is CASSQAKVRVGELFF. In nucleotides, the CDR3 is TGTGCCAGCAGTCAGGCTAAGGTTCGGGTCGGGGAGCTGTTTTTT.

The rearrangement links TRBV18 to TRBJ1-6, with unresolved D. Germline V lookup: CDR1 KGHSH, CDR2 LQKENI. The length of the CDR3 is 15 residues. V shed 6 bases and J shed 0 bases, with 9 bases lying between them. The CDR3: CASSRESSYNSPLHF. The CDR3 nucleotides are TGTGCCAGCTCTAGGGAAAGCTCCTATAATTCACCCCTCCACTTT.

The chain joins TRBV27 to TRBJ2-5, with a weak D call TRBD2 (6 bases). Per germline, CDR1 MNHEY and CDR2 SMNVEV (reference sequence). The CDR3 runs to 16 residues. V lost 2 bases, J lost 5 bases, and 18 bases lay in between. For the CDR3, the DNA is TGTGCCAGCAGTTTAAGTCTTGGCAGGGACTTGGAGACCCAGTACTTC. This codes for CASSLSLGRDLETQYF.